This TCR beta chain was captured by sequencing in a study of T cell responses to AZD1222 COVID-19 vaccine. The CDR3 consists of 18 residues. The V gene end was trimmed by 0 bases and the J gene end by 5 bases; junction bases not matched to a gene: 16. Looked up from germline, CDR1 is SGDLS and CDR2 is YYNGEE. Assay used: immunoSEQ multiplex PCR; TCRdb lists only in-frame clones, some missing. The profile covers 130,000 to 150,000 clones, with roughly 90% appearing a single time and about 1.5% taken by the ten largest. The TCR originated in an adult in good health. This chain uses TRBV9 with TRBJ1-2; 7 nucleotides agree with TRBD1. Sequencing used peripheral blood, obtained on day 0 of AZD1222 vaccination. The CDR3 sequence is CASSVEGGRWGQNYGYTF. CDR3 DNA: TGTGCCAGCAGCGTAGAAGGTGGAAGGTGGGGACAGAATTATGGCTACACCTTC.